This T cell receptor beta chain was sequenced for a study of blood T cell repertoires in COVID-19. Turning to the study itself: Sites across the United States, Italy and Spain contributed samples from acute and convalescent COVID-19. PBMCs, B-cell-depleted T cells, or T cells provided the cDNA or gDNA that made up the material.

With 1 base removed from V and 0 bases from J, the gap between germline ends came to 11 bases. The CDR3 loop spans 16 amino acids. In germline, CDR1 is LGHNA, CDR2 YSLEER. Original data processing: Estimation of nucleated cell counts was performed using reference gene primer amplification. Produced via immunoSEQ multiplex PCR; TCRdb's table is partial and in-frame only. V, J and clone size are those of that table, while D and trimming were read from the DNA. Of over 130,000 clones listed, around 85% are singletons. This sequence originates from a man aged 70 or older with acute or convalescent COVID-19. V and J are TRBV4-3 and TRBJ2-3; maybe TRBD1 (5 bases). The sequencing sample was made of peripheral blood. The CDR3 protein is CASSQGGLSSTDTQYF. Written as DNA, the CDR3 is TGCGCCAGCAGCCAAGGGGGCTTATCTAGCACAGATACGCAGTATTTT.